One and the same sample provided the 24 T cell receptor beta chains below, sequenced in a study of T-cell reconstitution after alpha-beta-depleted transplantation in children. During its preparation, the TCRbeta library received unique molecular identifiers. TCRdb itself ran the PCR reads through MiXCR, one entry per CDR3 protein. In the table there are roughly 220,000 distinct CDR3 sequences, about 9.6% of which are singletons. Specimen: PBMCs from the stem cell graft donor, collected from the stem cell graft. These receptor sequences come from a human donor who donated a stem cell graft to a child with SCID.

This clonotype was recorded many times. An end of the junction does not agree with germline; a read error may underlie this. The J gene is TRBJ2-7, the V gene TRBV11-2; weak D call: TRBD2 (6 bases). In germline, CDR1 is SGHAT, CDR2 FQNNGV. The CDR3 length is 13 residues. Here the CDR3 reads CADRGLHSYEQYF. In nucleotides, the CDR3 is TGCGCCGATAGGGGACTGCACTCCTACGAGCAGTACTTC.

In this sample, this clonotype turned up many times. The chain carries TRBV6-5 and TRBJ2-7; 7 nucleotides match TRBD1. This CDR3 spans 14 amino acids. The ends lost 6 bases at V and 3 bases at J; junction bases unmatched: 8. Germline assignment: CDR1 MNHEY and CDR2 SVGAGI. For the CDR3, the DNA is TGTGCCAGCAGACCTTACAGGGGTAACTACGAGCAGTACTTC. Its translation is CASRPYRGNYEQYF.

In its sample, this clonotype was seen many times. The rearrangement joins TRBV15 to TRBJ2-7; no clear D gene. The germline V gene encodes CDR1 LNHNV and CDR2 YYDKDF (reference sequence). CDR3 length: 13 residues. V was cut by 1 base and J by 3 bases, with 7 bases left in between. The CDR3 region has the DNA TGTGCCACCAGCAGAGGTCGGGTCTACGAGCAGTACTTC. Its translation is CATSRGRVYEQYF.

Ten or more counts support this clonotype. The genes are TRBV5-1 and TRBJ2-1, with 9 bases fitting TRBD2. There are 15 residues in the CDR3. V lost 0 bases to trimming and J lost 7 bases; unmatched junction nucleotides: 5. In germline, CDR1 is SGHRS, CDR2 YFSETQ. The CDR3 protein is CASSLGGGAKNEQFF. CDR3 coding DNA: TGCGCCAGCAGCTTGGGCGGGGGGGCTAAAAATGAGCAGTTCTTC.

This clonotype has at least ten counts. The chain links TRBV7-9 to TRBJ2-3; D is unclear. CDR1 is SEHNR, CDR2 FQNEAQ, per germline (reference sequence). CDR3 length: 13 amino acids. Trimming took off 5 bases at V and 4 bases at J, with 10 bases between the two ends. Here the CDR3 reads CASSPNAADTQYF. The CDR3 DNA sequence: TGTGCCAGCAGCCCAAATGCGGCAGATACGCAGTATTTT.

This clonotype was seen repeatedly, ten times or more. The V and J genes are TRBV12-3 or TRBV12-4 and TRBJ2-7, with D maybe TRBD1 (6 bases). The CDR3 totals 12 residues. V was pared by 10 bases and J by 6 bases, with 16 bases between. The CDR3 DNA reads as TGTGCCACAGGTGCATCAGGGGTCGAGCAGTACTTC. Translating gives CATGASGVEQYF.

The chain combines TRBV5-1 with TRBJ2-7; 11 bases align to TRBD1. V dropped 0 bases and J dropped 4; count of bases not matched to a gene: 12. Germline CDR1 and CDR2: SGHRS and YFSETQ. CDR3 length equals 18 residues. CDR3 amino acids: CASSLVSGVGQGAYEQYF. The CDR3 DNA sequence: TGCGCCAGCAGCTTGGTCTCGGGTGTCGGACAGGGGGCATACGAGCAGTACTTC.

This clonotype was found many times. The J gene is TRBJ2-3, the V gene TRBV12-3 or TRBV12-4, with TRBD2 matching 9 bases. J gave up 4 bases and V 7 bases, and 6 bases lay outside the gene matches. The CDR3 spans 14 residues. CDR3 loop: CASKRGGASDTQYF. In DNA form, the CDR3 reads TGTGCCAGCAAGCGCGGGGGGGCCTCAGATACGCAGTATTTT.

This clonotype appeared many times. J is TRBJ2-7 and V is TRBV7-9; the match to TRBD1 covers 7 bases. Germline loops: CDR1 SEHNR, CDR2 FQNEAQ (reference sequence). V shed 5 bases, J shed 4 bases, and the junction held 5 bases outside the gene matches. The CDR3 is made up of 13 amino acids. This CDR3 reads CASSEDRQYEQYF. CDR3 DNA sequence: TGTGCCAGCAGCGAGGACAGGCAATACGAGCAGTACTTC.

This clonotype was recorded many times. The chain combines TRBV27 with TRBJ1-2; D call uncertain. V gave up 5 bases and J gave up 8 bases, with 15 bases separating them. Per germline, CDR1 MNHEY and CDR2 SMNVEV (reference sequence). The CDR3 contains 13 residues. This CDR3 is CASSPPGQAGYTF. For the CDR3, the DNA is TGTGCCAGCAGTCCCCCCGGGCAGGCGGGCTACACCTTC.

This clonotype occurred many times. The chain carries TRBV20-1 and TRBJ1-1, with D unclear. The CDR3 totals 11 residues. Germline V gene lookup returns CDR1 DFQATT and CDR2 SNEGSKA (reference sequence). V shed 3 bases and J shed 7 bases, with 9 bases lying between them. CDR3 in DNA: TGCAGTGCTAGGAGGGAGTATGAAGCTTTCTTT. The encoded protein is CSARREYEAFF.

This clonotype occurred many times. The CDR3 does not end in the conserved phenylalanine or tryptophan, so this is likely a read error. No DNA is shown, since the ends of the CDR3 on it are uncertain; the CDR3 is the one TCRdb lists. The chain is built from TRBV2 and TRBJ2-1; the table calls TRBD2, which could not be checked here. Germline values: CDR1 SNHLY, CDR2 FYNNEI. The CDR3 is made up of 12 amino acids, end residues included. CDR3 in amino acids: CASSVTSGGPSL.

This clonotype was recorded many times. The chain joins TRBV7-9 to TRBJ2-1; D is uncertain. CDR1 SEHNR and CDR2 FQNEAQ come from the germline V gene (reference sequence). The V gene lost 5 bases and the J gene lost 4 bases, with 12 bases spanning the gap. This CDR3 has 14 amino acids. In DNA form, the CDR3 reads TGTGCCAGCAGCCCCCGCCAGGTATACAATGAGCAGTTCTTC. Protein: CASSPRQVYNEQFF.

Ten or more counts support this clonotype. This chain joins TRBV10-3 and TRBJ2-7; D call uncertain. The CDR3 runs 14 residues. V was trimmed by 8 bases and J by 0 bases, leaving 14 bases between them. CDR1 ENHRY and CDR2 SYGVKD come from the germline V gene. This CDR3 reads CAIGTLERSYEQYF. The CDR3 nucleotides are TGTGCCATCGGAACCCTGGAACGCTCCTACGAGCAGTACTTC.

This clonotype was observed at least ten times. The chain uses TRBV12-3 or TRBV12-4 and TRBJ2-2, with D unresolved. Trimming stripped 4 bases from V and 1 base from J, with 7 bases between. The CDR3 consists of 14 residues. CDR3 amino acids: CASSWLWNTGELFF. As DNA, the CDR3 is TGTGCCAGCAGTTGGCTCTGGAACACCGGGGAGCTGTTTTTT.

This clonotype was picked up a small number of times. The genes are TRBV6-5 and TRBJ1-4; D not certain. Germline-derived CDR1 and CDR2 are MNHEY and SVGAGI. V lost 2 bases and J 8 bases, leaving 21 bases between the germline ends. This CDR3 is built from 17 residues. The CDR3, as DNA: TGTGCCAGCAGTTACGTGAAGAGGACTAGCGGATGGGAAAAACTGTTTTTT. Protein sequence: CASSYVKRTSGWEKLFF.

This clonotype occurred many times. The rearrangement links TRBV20-1 to TRBJ1-1; the D is unclear. Germline-derived CDR1 and CDR2 are DFQATT and SNEGSKA (reference sequence). This CDR3 is 12 amino acids long. With 6 bases removed from V and 5 bases from J, the gap between germline ends came to 13 bases. The CDR3 nucleotides read TGCAGTGCAACATCAGGTACGACTGAAGCTTTCTTT. Translating gives CSATSGTTEAFF.

The chain has TRBV20-1 and TRBJ1-4; D possibly corresponds to TRBD1 (5 bases). The CDR3 is 14 residues long. The V and J ends lost 3 bases and 2 bases respectively, with 10 bases between them. Germline lookup yields CDR1 DFQATT and CDR2 SNEGSKA (reference sequence). CDR3 region: CSARPQGTNEKLFF. The CDR3 DNA sequence: TGCAGTGCTAGGCCCCAGGGTACTAATGAAAAACTGTTTTTT.

This clonotype was recorded at least ten times. The rearrangement joins TRBV11-3 to TRBJ1-1; 7 positions match TRBD1. CDR1 and CDR2 (germline): SGHNT, YENEEA. V gave up 2 bases and J gave up 1 base; unmatched junction bases: 16. The CDR3 runs 19 residues. The CDR3 bases are TGTGCCAGCAGCTTATCCTCCGTCCCGGGACAGCCACAGAACACTGAAGCTTTCTTT. Amino acids: CASSLSSVPGQPQNTEAFF.

This clonotype was seen repeatedly, ten times or more. The chain's CDR3 is CASSLVAGTDTQYF. The CDR3 DNA is TGTGCCAGCAGCTTAGTAGCCGGAACAGATACGCAGTATTTT. V is TRBV7-2 and J is TRBJ2-3, with no clear D. Germline V lookup: CDR1 SGHTA, CDR2 FQGNSA. The CDR3 has 14 amino acids. The ends were cut back, 1 base at V and 3 bases at J, with 8 bases in the middle.

This clonotype was seen at least ten times. This CDR3 is CASSLAWAGEAEAFF. The CDR3 DNA reads as TGCGCCAGCAGCTTGGCCTGGGCAGGGGAGGCTGAAGCTTTCTTT. The rearrangement links TRBV5-1 to TRBJ1-1; possible D gene TRBD1, 6 bases. Germline-derived CDR1 and CDR2 are SGHRS and YFSETQ. This CDR3 is built from 15 residues. The V gene lost 0 bases and the J gene lost 6 bases, with 15 bases spanning the gap. The entire variable domain, with the rest obtained from reference TRBV5-1 and TRBJ1-1, is as follows: KAGVTQTPRYLIKTRGQQVTLSCSPISGHRSVSWYQQTPGQGLQFLFEYFSETQRNKGNFPGRFSGRQFSNSRSEMNVSTLELGDSALYLCASSLAWAGEAEAFFGQGTRLTVV.

There are many counts of this clonotype. This chain uses TRBV5-1 with TRBJ2-3; possibly TRBD1 for D (6 bases). CDR3 length: 19 residues. Trimming pared 2 bases from V and 4 bases from J, leaving 26 bases between. CDR1 and CDR2 (germline): SGHRS, YFSETQ. CDR3 sequence: CASSFQLRGIGPGADTQYF. CDR3 coding DNA: TGCGCCAGCAGCTTTCAGTTGAGGGGGATAGGCCCTGGGGCAGATACGCAGTATTTT.

The chain employs TRBV5-5 and TRBJ2-2, with TRBD1 identical over 12 bases. Germline V CDR1 and CDR2: SGHKS, YYEKEE (reference sequence). The CDR3 consists of 17 residues. V was pared by 0 bases and J by 2 bases, with 2 bases of the junction left unmatched. CDR3 region: CASSLEGTGGNTGELFF. The CDR3 DNA is TGTGCCAGCAGCTTGGAGGGGACAGGGGGCAACACCGGGGAGCTGTTTTTT. The entire variable domain, with the rest obtained from reference TRBV5-5 and TRBJ2-2, is as follows: DAGVTQSPTHLIKTRGQQVTLRCSPISGHKSVSWYQQVLGQGPQFIFQYYEKEERGRGNFPDRFSARQFPNYSSELNVNALLLGDSALYLCASSLEGTGGNTGELFFGEGSRLTVL.

This clonotype was recorded at least ten times. This chain uses TRBV6-2 or TRBV6-3 with TRBJ2-1; D gene ambiguous. Germline CDR1 and CDR2: MNHEY and SVGEGT. The length of the CDR3 is 12 residues. V lost 7 bases and J lost 10, with 14 bases in between. In DNA form, the CDR3 reads TGTGCCAGCAACCATGACCGGATCGAGCAGTTCTTC. It yields the protein CASNHDRIEQFF.